The rows below give T cell receptor beta chains drawn from one sample of a study of early T cells in non-severe SARS-CoV-2 infection. TCRdb ran MiXCR on the 5' RACE reads and lists one entry per CDR3 protein. The table includes fewer than 110,000 distinct CDR3 sequences, around 10% detected once. Sequenced sample: whole blood. The receptors come from an adult who was a healthcare worker with PCR-confirmed SARS-CoV-2 infection or an uninfected control (not recorded which). CDR3s include the opening cysteine and the closing phenylalanine or tryptophan. D genes are given only for firm matches. Clone size is not always given. Where it is, it says once, few, many or a class for expanded clones.

clone_size: NA; d_call: NA; j_call: TRBJ2-1; v_call: TRBV29-1; cdr3_aa: CSVAGTSYNEQFF; cdr3_nt: TGCAGCGTTGCGGGTACCTCCTACAATGAGCAGTTCTTC
clone_size: few; d_call: NA; j_call: TRBJ1-2; v_call: TRBV2; cdr3_aa: CASSFDSLSYNYGYTF; cdr3_nt: TGTGCCAGCAGTTTCGACAGCCTCAGCTATAACTATGGCTACACCTTC
clone_size: NA; d_call: NA; j_call: TRBJ2-5; v_call: TRBV7-9; cdr3_aa: CASSRWRGDAIKETQYF; cdr3_nt: TGTGCCAGCAGCCGATGGAGAGGGGATGCCATCAAAGAGACCCAGTACTTC
clone_size: few; d_call: NA; j_call: TRBJ1-2; v_call: TRBV5-1; cdr3_aa: CASSLVSGMGYTF; cdr3_nt: TGCGCCAGCAGCTTGGTGTCAGGGATGGGCTACACCTTC
clone_size: NA; d_call: TRBD2; j_call: TRBJ2-7; v_call: TRBV28; cdr3_aa: CASSSGLAGEVQYF; cdr3_nt: TGTGCCAGCAGTTCGGGACTAGCGGGAGAGGTGCAGTACTTC
clone_size: NA; d_call: NA; j_call: TRBJ2-5; v_call: TRBV9; cdr3_aa: CASSPPLVETQYF; cdr3_nt: TGTGCCAGCAGCCCCCCCCTTGTTGAGACCCAGTACTTC
clone_size: few; d_call: TRBD2; j_call: TRBJ2-1; v_call: TRBV4-1; cdr3_aa: CASSQGAGDEQFF; cdr3_nt: TGCGCCAGCAGCCAAGGGGCGGGAGATGAGCAGTTCTTC
clone_size: NA; d_call: TRBD2; j_call: TRBJ2-1; v_call: TRBV12-3/TRBV12-4; cdr3_aa: CASSFGGGRRNEQFF; cdr3_nt: TGTGCCAGCAGTTTTGGGGGAGGGCGTAGGAATGAGCAGTTCTTC
clone_size: many; d_call: NA; j_call: TRBJ1-3; v_call: TRBV6-1; cdr3_aa: CASSYDRSSGNTIYF; cdr3_nt: TGTGCCAGCAGCTACGACCGGAGCTCTGGAAACACCATATATTTT
clone_size: NA; d_call: TRBD1; j_call: TRBJ2-4; v_call: TRBV7-2; cdr3_aa: CASSLGQGTTKNIQYF; cdr3_nt: TGTGCCAGCAGCTTGGGACAGGGGACGACCAAAAACATTCAGTACTTC
clone_size: many; d_call: TRBD1; j_call: TRBJ2-7; v_call: TRBV2; cdr3_aa: CANRLRQGPMWEQYF; cdr3_nt: TGTGCCAACCGACTAAGACAGGGCCCTATGTGGGAGCAGTACTTC
clone_size: many; d_call: TRBD1; j_call: TRBJ1-1; v_call: TRBV20-1; cdr3_aa: CSAQDRVTEAFF; cdr3_nt: TGCAGTGCCCAAGACAGGGTCACTGAAGCTTTCTTT
clone_size: many; d_call: TRBD1; j_call: TRBJ2-7; v_call: TRBV28; cdr3_aa: CASSRDRLRYEQYF; cdr3_nt: TGTGCCAGCAGTCGGGACAGGCTACGCTACGAGCAGTACTTC
clone_size: many; d_call: NA; j_call: TRBJ2-7; v_call: TRBV28; cdr3_aa: CASAGHRSYEQYF; cdr3_nt: TGTGCCAGCGCGGGACACCGCTCCTACGAGCAGTACTTC
clone_size: few; d_call: NA; j_call: TRBJ2-7; v_call: TRBV5-4; cdr3_aa: CASRDGTEYEQYF; cdr3_nt: TGTGCCAGCAGAGATGGGACGGAGTACGAGCAGTACTTC
clone_size: few; d_call: TRBD1; j_call: TRBJ2-1; v_call: TRBV19; cdr3_aa: CASSTPGRGRIVINEQFF; cdr3_nt: TGTGCCAGTAGTACCCCGGGCAGGGGGCGTATTGTCATCAATGAGCAGTTCTTC
clone_size: NA; d_call: TRBD2; j_call: TRBJ2-2; v_call: TRBV27; cdr3_aa: CASRGEREFGELFF; cdr3_nt: TGTGCCAGCAGAGGCGAGCGGGAGTTCGGGGAGCTGTTTTTT
clone_size: many; d_call: TRBD1; j_call: TRBJ2-5; v_call: TRBV7-2; cdr3_aa: CASSLWGQGGPETQYF; cdr3_nt: TGTGCCAGCAGCTTATGGGGACAGGGGGGCCCAGAGACCCAGTACTTC
clone_size: many; d_call: TRBD1; j_call: TRBJ1-1; v_call: TRBV13; cdr3_aa: CASSPPGTGEAFF; cdr3_nt: TGTGCCAGCAGCCCCCCCGGGACAGGTGAAGCTTTCTTT
clone_size: many; d_call: NA; j_call: TRBJ2-3; v_call: TRBV7-2; cdr3_aa: CASSLAEVRTHSTDTQYF; cdr3_nt: TGTGCCAGCAGCTTGGCCGAGGTCCGAACTCATAGCACAGATACGCAGTATTTT
clone_size: NA; d_call: NA; j_call: TRBJ2-2; v_call: TRBV4-1; cdr3_aa: CASSPISGSNTGELFF; cdr3_nt: TGCGCCAGCAGCCCAATTTCAGGGTCGAACACCGGGGAGCTGTTTTTT
clone_size: NA; d_call: NA; j_call: TRBJ2-1; v_call: TRBV9; cdr3_aa: CASSVGAGVDNEQFF; cdr3_nt: TGTGCCAGCAGCGTAGGTGCAGGGGTAGACAATGAGCAGTTCTTC
clone_size: NA; d_call: NA; j_call: TRBJ1-4; v_call: TRBV4-3; cdr3_aa: CASSQRQRQATNEKLFF; cdr3_nt: TGCGCCAGCAGCCAACGACAGCGGCAAGCAACTAATGAAAAACTGTTTTTT
clone_size: many; d_call: TRBD1; j_call: TRBJ1-5; v_call: TRBV24-1; cdr3_aa: CATSAGQGYSNQPQHF; cdr3_nt: TGTGCCACCAGTGCAGGACAGGGTTATAGCAATCAGCCCCAGCATTTT
clone_size: NA; d_call: NA; j_call: TRBJ1-5; v_call: TRBV11-2; cdr3_aa: CASSPAGTGQPQHF; cdr3_nt: TGTGCCAGCAGCCCCGCAGGGACGGGTCAGCCCCAGCATTTT
clone_size: many; d_call: NA; j_call: TRBJ1-5; v_call: TRBV28; cdr3_aa: CASSPQGIGHQPQHF; cdr3_nt: TGTGCCAGCAGTCCACAGGGAATCGGGCATCAGCCCCAGCATTTT